These 24 T cell receptor beta chains originate from one sample sequenced in a study of T cells in Graves' hyperthyroidism and ophthalmopathy. RNA transcripts gave rise to amplified TCR beta CDR3 regions. HTBI primers were the set used in a first-round RT-PCR of the TCR CDR3. TCRdb passed the multiplex PCR reads through MiXCR, listing each CDR3 protein once. Of around 300,000 distinct CDR3 sequences listed, 22% are singletons. The specimen sequenced was blood. The receptors were sampled from a man aged 30 to 45 with Graves' ophthalmopathy.

The rearrangement joins TRBV6-1 to TRBJ2-7; tentative D call: TRBD1 (6 bases). The V gene lost 6 bases and the J gene lost 5 bases, with 17 bases spanning the gap. CDR1 is MNHNS, CDR2 SASEGT, per germline. This CDR3 is built from 14 residues. This CDR3 reads CASRTFRGVHEQYF. CDR3 DNA: TGTGCCAGCAGGACGTTCAGGGGAGTTCACGAGCAGTACTTC.

This clonotype occurred a few times. The chain has TRBV28 and TRBJ2-7, with TRBD1 matching over 11 bases. Looked up from germline, CDR1 is MDHEN and CDR2 is SYDVKM. The CDR3 has 15 residues. The J segment lost 3 bases and the V segment lost 5 bases, leaving 6 bases of the junction unmatched. The CDR3 region has the DNA TGTGCCAGCAGTAACACCGGGACAGGGGGCTACGAGCAGTACTTC. This gives the protein CASSNTGTGGYEQYF.

Many counts were recorded for this clonotype. The chain carries TRBV2 and TRBJ1-1; a possible D gene is TRBD1 (5 bases). Trimming removed 8 bases at V and 4 bases at J, with 8 bases between. The CDR3 totals 11 residues. Germline V lookup: CDR1 SNHLY, CDR2 FYNNEI. The CDR3: CASRGGTEAFF. CDR3 bases: TGTGCCAGCCGGGGGGGCACTGAAGCTTTCTTT.

This clonotype has more than one count but fewer than ten. The chain uses TRBV20-1 and TRBJ1-1; 7 nucleotides agree with TRBD1. This CDR3 has 14 residues. The germline V gene has CDR1 DFQATT and CDR2 SNEGSKA (reference sequence). The trim removed 2 bases at V and 5 bases at J, leaving 8 bases unmatched. CDR3 in amino acids: CSARPPTGSTEAFF. The CDR3 DNA follows: TGCAGTGCTAGACCTCCGACAGGGAGTACTGAAGCTTTCTTT.

This clonotype was counted a few times. The gene calls are TRBV12-3 or TRBV12-4 and TRBJ2-7; D is possibly TRBD2 (6 bases). This CDR3 region has 14 residues. V gave up 3 bases and J gave up 5 bases, with 14 bases separating them. The CDR3 sequence: CASSFLEGVNEQYF. CDR3 coding DNA: TGTGCCAGCAGTTTTTTGGAGGGAGTCAACGAGCAGTACTTC.

With regard to this clonotype: A much larger clone is a single base away; this may be a read error. The chain recombines TRBV3-1 with TRBJ2-5; no clear D. V was cut by 7 bases and J by 3 bases, with 3 bases left in between. This CDR3 is built from 10 residues. The germline gives CDR1 LGHDT, CDR2 YNNKEL (reference sequence). The CDR3 DNA sequence: TGTGCCAGCAAGGAAGAGACCCAGTACTTC. Translated: CASKEETQYF.

The rearrangement joins TRBV11-2 to TRBJ2-6, with 11 nucleotides matching TRBD1. The V gene end was trimmed by 5 bases and the J gene end by 0 bases; junction bases not matched to a gene: 6. The CDR3 covers 18 residues. CDR1 and CDR2 (germline): SGHAT, FQNNGV. CDR3 in DNA: TGTGCCAGCAGCCATCCGGGACAGGGGGGCTCTGGGGCCAACGTCCTGACTTTC. As protein: CASSHPGQGGSGANVLTF.

The chain uses TRBV28 and TRBJ1-5; TRBD1 matches 9 bases. Germline CDR1 and CDR2: MDHEN and SYDVKM. The length of the CDR3 is 15 residues. The trim removed 4 bases at V and 5 bases at J, leaving 6 bases unmatched. The CDR3 nucleotides read TGTGCCAGCAGTTCCCTGGGACAGGGTCATCAGCCCCAGCATTTT. Translating it yields CASSSLGQGHQPQHF.

The rearrangement uses TRBV6-1 and TRBJ1-1, with 11 bases that match TRBD1. Germline V gene sequence: CDR1 MNHNS, CDR2 SASEGT. The length of the CDR3 is 15 residues. Trimming took 10 bases from V and 5 from J; bases not matched to a gene: 12. The CDR3 reads CATRFKGQGVTEAFF. The CDR3, as DNA: TGTGCCACCAGATTCAAGGGACAGGGGGTGACTGAAGCTTTCTTT.

The chain joins TRBV19 to TRBJ2-2; 7 bases fit TRBD1. There are 16 residues in the CDR3. The germline V gene encodes CDR1 LNHDA and CDR2 SQIVND (reference sequence). The V gene end was trimmed by 4 bases and the J gene end by 0 bases; junction bases not matched to a gene: 5. Here the CDR3 reads CASSKPGQSNTGELFF. The CDR3 DNA follows: TGTGCCAGTAGTAAACCGGGACAGTCGAACACCGGGGAGCTGTTTTTT.

In this sample, this clonotype turned up many times. The CDR3 is CASSWTSGSSYEQYF. The CDR3 DNA is TGTGCCAGCAGTTGGACTAGCGGGAGCTCCTACGAGCAGTACTTC. V gene TRBV12-3 or TRBV12-4 combines with J gene TRBJ2-7, with 13 bases matching TRBD2. After removal of 4 bases from V and 0 bases from J, the junction contained 0 bases not matched to a gene. This CDR3 contains 15 residues.

In DNA form, the CDR3 reads TGCAGTTTAGGACAGGGGCCATCTGCAGATACGCAGTATTTT. Translated: CSLGQGPSADTQYF. This chain connects TRBV20-1 to TRBJ2-3; TRBD1 matches 9 bases. J lost 4 bases, V lost 8 bases, and 10 bases had no gene match. This CDR3 has 14 amino acids. Germline CDR1 is DFQATT and CDR2 is SNEGSKA (reference sequence).

V is TRBV5-1 and J is TRBJ1-4; a weak D match, TRBD1 (6 bases). CDR3 length: 16 residues. The germline gives CDR1 SGHRS, CDR2 YFSETQ. V shed 0 bases and J shed 7 bases, with 16 bases lying between them. The CDR3 coding sequence is TGCGCCAGCAGCTTGGCGGGCCTTACAGGGTTTGAAAAACTGTTTTTT. Its translation is CASSLAGLTGFEKLFF.

The V and J genes are TRBV19 and TRBJ2-1, with 9 bases that match TRBD2. The CDR3 loop spans 14 amino acids. V shed 5 bases, J shed 6 bases, and the junction held 5 bases outside the gene matches. The germline CDR1 and CDR2 sequences are LNHDA and SQIVND (reference sequence). CDR3 residues: CASSRTSVGNEQFF. The CDR3 DNA sequence: TGTGCCAGTAGTCGGACTAGCGTTGGCAATGAGCAGTTCTTC.

Comments on this clonotype: A read error may be the cause here, since a much bigger clone is one base away. The genes are TRBV3-1 and TRBJ1-2; D remains ambiguous. The CDR3 has 12 amino acids. CDR1 is LGHDT and CDR2 is YNNKEL in the germline V gene (reference sequence). The CDR3: CASSQVDYGCTF. CDR3 DNA: TGTGCCAGCAGCCAAGTCGATTATGGCTGCACCTTC. The full variable domain, in which reference TRBV3-1 and TRBJ1-2 provide the parts outside the CDR3, is DTAVSQTPKYLVTQMGNDKSIKCEQNLGHDTMYWYKQDSKKFLKIMFSYNNKELIINETVPNRFSPKSPDKAHLNLHINSLELGDSAVYFCASSQVDYGCTFGSGTRLTVV.

The genes are TRBV15 and TRBJ2-5, with 11 positions matching TRBD1. Looked up from germline, CDR1 is LNHNV and CDR2 is YYDKDF (reference sequence). The V segment lost 2 bases and the J segment 4 bases; nucleotides outside the gene matches: 6. The CDR3 is made up of 16 amino acids. The CDR3 DNA follows: TGTGCCACCAGCAGACCTAGGACAGGGGGCGTAGAGACCCAGTACTTC. This gives the protein CATSRPRTGGVETQYF.

This clonotype has only a few counts. This chain connects TRBV5-1 to TRBJ1-2, with 9 bases aligning to TRBD1. With V trimmed by 3 bases and J by 9 bases, 12 bases remained unmatched. The CDR3 is 15 residues long. Germline V gene sequence: CDR1 SGHRS, CDR2 YFSETQ. The CDR3 sequence is CASSYPGTGLSSYTF. CDR3 sequence (DNA): TGCGCCAGCAGCTACCCGGGGACAGGGCTAAGTAGCTACACCTTC. The variable domain in full, with the rest retrieved from reference TRBV5-1 and TRBJ1-2, is KAGVTQTPRYLIKTRGQQVTLSCSPISGHRSVSWYQQTPGQGLQFLFEYFSETQRNKGNFPGRFSGRQFSNSRSEMNVSTLELGDSALYLCASSYPGTGLSSYTFGSGTRLTVV.

This clonotype was seen only a few times. The chain has TRBV2 and TRBJ2-6, with D uncertain. The V gene lost 3 bases and the J gene lost 0 bases, with 9 bases spanning the gap. This CDR3 has 16 amino acids. Germline loops: CDR1 SNHLY, CDR2 FYNNEI. DNA of the CDR3: TGTGCCAGCAGTGAGGGGTGGGACTCTGGGGCCAACGTCCTGACTTTC. This translates into CASSEGWDSGANVLTF.

On this clonotype itself: Relative to the germline gene, one junction end is altered; a read error may explain this. The V call is TRBV12-3 or TRBV12-4, the J call TRBJ2-2; D may match TRBD1 or TRBD2 (5 bases each). CDR3 size: 15 residues. The CDR3 nucleotides read TGTGCCAGCAGTTTCAGGGCCTTCGTGACCGGGGAGCTGGTTTTT. It translates to CASSFRAFVTGELVF.

The chain is built from TRBV11-3 and TRBJ2-2, with D uncertain. Germline values: CDR1 SGHNT, CDR2 YENEEA. This CDR3 region has 12 residues. With 6 bases removed from V and 3 bases from J, the gap between germline ends came to 5 bases. CDR3 DNA: TGTGCCAGCAGAGTGTACACCGGGGAGCTGTTTTTT. It translates to CASRVYTGELFF.

This clonotype showed up many times. The chain combines TRBV3-1 with TRBJ1-1, with D possibly TRBD1 on 6 matching bases. The CDR3 loop spans 13 amino acids. From germline, CDR1 is LGHDT and CDR2 YNNKEL (reference sequence). Trimming stripped 11 bases from V and 0 bases from J, with 13 bases between. CDR3 nucleotides: TGTGCCTCCCAGGGGCTTTTGAACACTGAAGCTTTCTTT. It specifies CASQGLLNTEAFF.

This clonotype has more than one count but fewer than ten. The chain carries TRBV11-3 and TRBJ1-4; D gene ambiguous. V dropped 5 bases and J dropped 3 bases, with 7 bases sitting between them. This CDR3 is built from 13 residues. From germline, CDR1 is SGHNT and CDR2 YENEEA. Written as DNA, the CDR3 is TGTGCCAGCAGCGTGAGTTCTAATGAAAAACTGTTTTTT. Translating gives CASSVSSNEKLFF.

This clonotype was seen many times. The chain uses TRBV7-3 and TRBJ2-1, with 10 bases matching TRBD2. J was trimmed by 5 bases and V by 4 bases; bases with no gene match: 8. The CDR3 consists of 16 residues. Germline V lookup: CDR1 SGHTA, CDR2 FQGTGA. CDR3 protein: CASSSKAGGRNNEQFF. Here the CDR3 DNA reads TGTGCCAGCAGCTCCAAAGCGGGAGGGAGGAACAATGAGCAGTTCTTC.

The chain recombines TRBV12-3 or TRBV12-4 with TRBJ2-1, with D tentatively TRBD2 (6 bases). The CDR3 loop spans 14 amino acids. V was trimmed by 6 bases and J by 6 bases, leaving 15 bases between them. The CDR3 coding sequence is TGTGCCAGCAGGAGAGGGACTTCCCTCAATGAGCAGTTCTTC. This encodes CASRRGTSLNEQFF.